This TCR beta chain was sequenced for a study of chemoradiotherapy in HPV16-positive cancers. Regarding the study as a whole: Better recurrence-free survival went with HPV-responsive T-cell expansion in HPV16-positive patients. Non-HPV-specific T cells did not expand in tumors during treatment, whereas candidate HPV-specific clones and E7-related motifs did.

Repertoires were generated with immunoSEQ multiplex PCR, while TCRdb's copy carries only in-frame clones and drops some. The sample records approximately 29,000 clones, 84% being singletons. In regard to this clone: As yet, its antigen is unknown.

Samples were taken several times over chemoradiotherapy. Trimming left V 2 bases short and J 5 bases short, with 13 bases between. This CDR3 contains 14 residues. In germline, CDR1 is SGDLS, CDR2 YYNGEE. The V and J genes are TRBV9 and TRBJ1-1, with D perhaps TRBD1 (5 bases). This specimen was blood, taken from a patient who underwent chemoradiotherapy. The receptor's source is a human donor with HPV-associated anogenital cancer. CDR3 protein: CASSVLGVGTEAFF. The CDR3, as DNA: TGTGCCAGCAGCGTCCTGGGGGTTGGGACTGAAGCTTTCTTT.